The present entry profiles one T cell receptor (beta chain) with its context. This record belongs to a study of blood T cell repertoires in COVID-19. Overall study context: Specimens from acute and convalescent COVID-19 originated in the United States, Italy and Spain.

CDR1 and CDR2 (germline): SGHRS, YFSETQ. The CDR3 has 14 amino acids. The J segment lost 5 bases and the V segment lost 1 base, leaving 3 bases of the junction unmatched. As handled by the study authors: Estimation of nucleated cell counts relied on the amplification of reference gene primers. Generated by immunoSEQ multiplex PCR, the TCRdb table keeps only in-frame clones and is missing some. V and J calls plus clone size are reproduced from that table; the DNA served to infer D and trimming. The table includes fewer than 250,000 clones, approximately 80% detected once. The rearrangement joins TRBV5-1 to TRBJ2-7, with TRBD2 matching over 10 bases. This TCR was sampled from a woman aged 45-65 years with acute or convalescent COVID-19. The sample was peripheral blood. The CDR3 coding sequence is TGCGCCAGCAGCTTGACTAGCGGGAAACACGAGCAGTACTTC. This gives the protein CASSLTSGKHEQYF.